This passage covers 29 T cell receptor beta chains from one sample sequenced in a study of blood T cell repertoires in COVID-19. Data came from immunoSEQ multiplex PCR; TCRdb stores just in-frame clones and leaves some out. In the table there are around 300,000 clones, 75% to 90% of which are singletons. The sequenced sample consisted of peripheral blood. The receptors originated from a man aged 50 or older with acute or convalescent COVID-19.

The chain has TRBV29-1 and TRBJ1-1; no definite D call. Germline-derived CDR1 and CDR2 are SQVTM and ANQGSEA. The CDR3 consists of 12 residues. V gave up 7 bases and J gave up 1 base, with 10 bases separating them. Written as DNA, the CDR3 is TGCAGCGGAGGACGGGAGAACACTGAAGCTTTCTTT. It encodes CSGGRENTEAFF.

The chain employs TRBV27 and TRBJ1-5; no clear D. The V end lost 9 bases, the J end lost 6 bases, and 15 bases lay between the germline ends. Germline V gene data show CDR1 as MNHEY and CDR2 as SMNVEV (reference sequence). The length of the CDR3 is 13 residues. CDR3: CARQVRGIQPQHF. As DNA, the CDR3 is TGTGCCAGACAAGTAAGAGGTATTCAGCCCCAGCATTTT.

CDR3 sequence: CASSYRGRETQYF. Here the CDR3 DNA reads TGTGCCAGCAGTTACAGGGGGCGGGAGACCCAGTACTTC. The chain employs TRBV27 and TRBJ2-5; 9 bases are shared with TRBD1. The CDR3 is 13 amino acids. Germline V CDR1 and CDR2: MNHEY, SMNVEV (reference sequence). V shed 4 bases and J 5 bases; nucleotides not matched to a gene: 2.

The chain recombines TRBV6-5 with TRBJ1-5; weak D call: TRBD1 (6 bases). Germline V CDR1 and CDR2: MNHEY, SVGAGI. The V end was cut by 7 bases, the J end by 3 bases, with 16 bases between. This CDR3 has 15 residues. The CDR3: CASKETAGANQPQHF. Here the CDR3 DNA reads TGTGCCAGCAAGGAGACAGCGGGGGCCAATCAGCCCCAGCATTTT.

This clone was seen a few times. The chain links TRBV10-3 to TRBJ2-3; the D gene is possibly TRBD1 (7 bases). CDR3 length: 14 amino acids. Germline V CDR1 and CDR2: ENHRY, SYGVKD. V was trimmed by 10 bases and J by 0 bases, leaving 14 bases between them. CDR3 sequence: CATGGTASTDTQYF. In DNA, the CDR3 is TGTGCCACCGGAGGGACAGCTAGCACAGATACGCAGTATTTT.

This chain connects TRBV27 to TRBJ1-1, with D maybe TRBD1 (5 bases). The germline V and J ends were trimmed by 6 bases and 0 bases, with 11 bases remaining between them. The CDR3 loop spans 14 amino acids. The germline V gene encodes CDR1 MNHEY and CDR2 SMNVEV (reference sequence). CDR3 nucleotide sequence: TGTGCCAGCAGGGGGCCTACCTTGAACACTGAAGCTTTCTTT. Translated, it gives CASRGPTLNTEAFF.

This chain connects TRBV6-5 to TRBJ1-5, with D possibly matching TRBD1 (6 bases). CDR3 size: 15 residues. V was shortened by 4 bases and J by 7 bases, with 17 bases between the two germline ends. CDR1 is MNHEY and CDR2 is SVGAGI in the germline V gene. The CDR3 nucleotides read TGTGCCAGCAGTTCCTTGACAGGTGGGCGCCAGCCCCAGCATTTT. Encoded protein: CASSSLTGGRQPQHF.

Turning to this clone: At the DNA level, this CDR3 is encoded by other sequences in the same sample as well. This sequence joins TRBV30 and TRBJ1-2; the match to TRBD1 covers 7 bases. The CDR3 is made up of 13 amino acids. V shed 2 bases and J 2 bases; nucleotides not matched to a gene: 2. The germline gives CDR1 GTSNPN, CDR2 SVGIG (reference sequence). The CDR3 DNA is TGTGCCTGGAGTAAACAGGGGAACTATGGCTACACCTTC. Translation: CAWSKQGNYGYTF.

The gene calls are TRBV5-1 and TRBJ1-1, with D perhaps matching TRBD1 (6 bases). Trimming stripped 3 bases from V and 3 bases from J, with 12 bases between. Germline V gene sequence: CDR1 SGHRS, CDR2 YFSETQ. The CDR3 length is 14 residues. CDR3 coding DNA: TGCGCCAGCAGCTCGCAGGGGATGGACACTGAAGCTTTCTTT. As protein: CASSSQGMDTEAFF.

This chain uses TRBV19 with TRBJ1-2, with a weak D call TRBD1 (5 bases). V shed 5 bases and J shed 8 bases, with 18 bases lying between them. This CDR3 contains 14 residues. CDR1 is LNHDA, CDR2 SQIVND, per germline (reference sequence). CDR3 DNA sequence: TGTGCCAGTAGTCCCCGTGGGCAGGGAGGAGGCTACACCTTC. Its protein is CASSPRGQGGGYTF.

The chain couples TRBV19 to TRBJ1-5, with 10 bases matching TRBD1. With 9 bases clipped from V and 2 bases from J, the junction kept 16 bases outside the gene matches. CDR1 is LNHDA, CDR2 SQIVND, per germline (reference sequence). This CDR3 is built from 18 residues. The CDR3 protein is CASLPGTGATEGNQPQHF. The DNA for the CDR3 is TGTGCCAGCCTCCCCGGGACAGGGGCGACAGAGGGCAATCAGCCCCAGCATTTT.

This chain connects TRBV5-1 to TRBJ2-2; 7 bases line up with TRBD2. The germline gives CDR1 SGHRS, CDR2 YFSETQ. V trimming: 5 bases; J trimming: 0 bases; junction bases outside the gene matches: 7. The CDR3 contains 16 residues. The CDR3 loop reads CASSQTSPPNTGELFF. DNA for the CDR3: TGCGCCAGCAGTCAGACTAGCCCACCGAACACCGGGGAGCTGTTTTTT. Supplemented by reference TRBV5-1 and TRBJ2-2, the full variable domain reads KAGVTQTPRYLIKTRGQQVTLSCSPISGHRSVSWYQQTPGQGLQFLFEYFSETQRNKGNFPGRFSGRQFSNSRSEMNVSTLELGDSALYLCASSQTSPPNTGELFFGEGSRLTVL.

The V call is TRBV3-1 (or the pseudogene TRBV3-2), the J call TRBJ1-2, with TRBD1 identical over 9 bases. The J segment lost 7 bases and the V segment lost 1 base, leaving 4 bases of the junction unmatched. The CDR3 totals 14 residues. Germline CDR1 is LGHDT and CDR2 is YNNKEL (reference sequence). Written as DNA, the CDR3 is TGTGCCAGCAGCCAAGGGGGACAGGGCCTTGGCTACACCTTC. Translation gives CASSQGGQGLGYTF.

This chain links TRBV7-9 with TRBJ1-1, with D maybe TRBD1 (5 bases). CDR1 and CDR2 (germline): SEHNR, FQNEAQ (reference sequence). The CDR3 consists of 13 residues. V dropped 11 bases and J dropped 0 bases, with 13 bases sitting between them. The CDR3 here is CAGGEGMNTEAFF. The CDR3 bases are TGTGCCGGAGGGGAGGGGATGAACACTGAAGCTTTCTTT.

This clone was detected a few times. The rearrangement joins TRBV5-1 to TRBJ2-7, with 11 bases that match TRBD2. V shed 3 bases and J 2 bases; nucleotides not matched to a gene: 4. In germline, CDR1 is SGHRS, CDR2 YFSETQ. The CDR3 covers 15 residues. The CDR3 sequence: CASSSIAGGTYEQYF. CDR3 nucleotide sequence: TGCGCCAGCAGCTCCATAGCGGGGGGGACCTACGAGCAGTACTTC.

This chain uses TRBV27 with TRBJ2-2, with D maybe TRBD1 (6 bases). From germline, CDR1 is MNHEY and CDR2 SMNVEV (reference sequence). The CDR3 totals 13 residues. Trimming left V 7 bases short and J 7 bases short, with 13 bases between. The CDR3: CASIAQGGGELFF. The CDR3 coding sequence is TGTGCCAGCATCGCACAGGGCGGCGGGGAGCTGTTTTTT.

The CDR3 coding sequence is TGTGCCAGCAGCCAAGATTGGGGGGTAGACAATGAGCAGTTCTTC. Its translation: CASSQDWGVDNEQFF. The rearrangement links TRBV3-1 (or the pseudogene TRBV3-2) to TRBJ2-1; maybe TRBD2 (6 bases). The V end lost 0 bases, the J end lost 5 bases, and 11 bases lay between the germline ends. The CDR3 loop spans 15 amino acids. CDR1 is LGHDT and CDR2 is YNNKEL in the germline V gene (reference sequence).

The chain carries TRBV7-9 and TRBJ2-3; 7 bases are shared with TRBD2. The CDR3 length is 17 residues. Germline V gives CDR1 SEHNR, CDR2 FQNEAQ (reference sequence). V was clipped by 5 bases and J by 2 bases; unmatched bases: 13. CDR3 amino acids: CASSRPGTIDITDTQYF. The CDR3, as DNA: TGTGCCAGCAGCCGTCCCGGGACTATCGATATCACAGATACGCAGTATTTT.

The rearrangement links TRBV7-3 to TRBJ2-1, with D hard to call. This CDR3 is built from 13 residues. The V gene's germline CDR1 is SGHTA and CDR2 FQGTGA. The ends were cut back, 5 bases at V and 6 bases at J, with 11 bases in the middle. In DNA, the CDR3 is TGTGCCAGCAGCCTAGATTTAGTCAATGAGCAGTTCTTC. It encodes CASSLDLVNEQFF.

The chain employs TRBV27 and TRBJ1-2; TRBD1 might be the D (6 bases). The V end was cut by 10 bases, the J end by 2 bases, with 11 bases between. The length of the CDR3 is 12 residues. Germline CDR1 MNHEY, CDR2 SMNVEV (reference sequence). CDR3: CATRQANYGYTF. CDR3 DNA sequence: TGTGCCACCAGACAGGCCAACTATGGCTACACCTTC.

The chain combines TRBV5-1 with TRBJ1-1; D remains unclear. Germline assignment: CDR1 SGHRS and CDR2 YFSETQ. V was shortened by 2 bases and J by 2 bases, with 7 bases between the two germline ends. This CDR3 is built from 13 residues. CDR3 in amino acids: CASSFAHNTEAFF. The CDR3 bases are TGCGCCAGCAGCTTTGCACATAACACTGAAGCTTTCTTT.

The rearrangement uses TRBV5-1 and TRBJ1-1; 7 nucleotides align to TRBD1. Germline CDR1 and CDR2: SGHRS and YFSETQ. Trimming took 5 bases from V and 6 from J; bases not matched to a gene: 7. This CDR3 spans 13 amino acids. The DNA of the CDR3 is TGCGCCAGCAGTCAACAGGGGAAGGCTGAAGCTTTCTTT. Translation: CASSQQGKAEAFF.

The chain employs TRBV5-1 and TRBJ1-2; the match to TRBD1 covers 12 bases. The ends lost 0 bases at V and 7 bases at J; junction bases unmatched: 4. The length of the CDR3 is 15 residues. CDR1 is SGHRS, CDR2 YFSETQ, per germline. This CDR3 reads CASSLVGTGGGGYTF. CDR3 nucleotide sequence: TGCGCCAGCAGCTTGGTAGGGACAGGGGGCGGTGGCTACACCTTC.

This chain joins TRBV19 and TRBJ1-2; maybe TRBD1 (6 bases). The ends were cut back, 3 bases at V and 2 bases at J, with 22 bases in the middle. The CDR3 runs 18 residues. Per germline, CDR1 LNHDA and CDR2 SQIVND (reference sequence). CDR3 residues: CASSMRGGVRNGNYGYTF. The DNA of the CDR3 is TGTGCCAGTAGTATGCGGGGGGGCGTACGGAATGGGAACTATGGCTACACCTTC. Looking up the rest from reference TRBV19 and TRBJ1-2 gives the full variable domain: DGGITQSPKYLFRKEGQNVTLSCEQNLNHDAMYWYRQDPGQGLRLIYYSQIVNDFQKGDIAEGYSVSREKKESFPLTVTSAQKNPTAFYLCASSMRGGVRNGNYGYTFGSGTRLTVV.

The sample holds a few counts of this clone. J is TRBJ1-6 and V is TRBV2; D not certain. Germline V CDR1 and CDR2: SNHLY, FYNNEI. This CDR3 region has 15 residues. Trimming removed 2 bases at V and 5 bases at J, with 10 bases between. CDR3 nucleotide sequence: TGTGCCAGCAGTGAATGGGCACAGAATAATTCACCCCTCCACTTT. It translates to CASSEWAQNNSPLHF. The full variable domain, completed using reference TRBV2 and TRBJ1-6, is EPEVTQTPSHQVTQMGQEVILRCVPISNHLYFYWYRQILGQKVEFLVSFYNNEISEKSEIFDDQFSVERPDGSNFTLKIRSTKLEDSAMYFCASSEWAQNNSPLHFGNGTRLTVT.

This sequence joins TRBV6-5 and TRBJ1-1, with unresolved D. Germline CDR1 reads MNHEY; CDR2 reads SVGAGI. The ends were cut back, 4 bases at V and 8 bases at J, with 8 bases in the middle. CDR3 length: 11 residues. The CDR3 bases are TGTGCCAGCAGTTCCTCCCTGGAAGCTTTCTTT. Amino acids: CASSSSLEAFF.

This clone was detected only once. The chain couples TRBV5-1 to TRBJ2-7; a weak D match, TRBD1 (6 bases). This CDR3 is 16 amino acids long. Germline CDR1 and CDR2: SGHRS and YFSETQ. The V and J ends lost 4 bases and 4 bases respectively, with 21 bases between them. The CDR3 is CASSPGETGAPYEQYF. The CDR3 coding sequence is TGCGCCAGCAGCCCGGGCGAGACAGGAGCCCCATACGAGCAGTACTTC.

The chain joins TRBV3-1 (or the pseudogene TRBV3-2) to TRBJ1-6; TRBD1 matches 7 bases. CDR3 length equals 15 residues. Germline V gives CDR1 LGHDT, CDR2 YNNKEL (reference sequence). V was pared by 2 bases and J by 10 bases, with 8 bases of the junction left unmatched. This CDR3 is CASSQPTGPSSPLHF. CDR3 DNA: TGTGCCAGCAGCCAACCGACAGGGCCGAGCTCACCCCTCCACTTT.

The chain joins TRBV5-1 to TRBJ2-6, with 9 bases aligning to TRBD1. V dropped 6 bases and J dropped 4; count of bases not matched to a gene: 14. The CDR3 has 18 residues. The germline V gene encodes CDR1 SGHRS and CDR2 YFSETQ. The CDR3 is CASTINRGQGSGANVLTF. CDR3 bases: TGCGCCAGCACCATCAACAGGGGGCAGGGATCAGGGGCCAACGTCCTGACTTTC.